A selection of T cell receptor beta chains follows, all from one sample in a study of T cell responses to AZD1222 COVID-19 vaccine. Sequenced by immunoSEQ multiplex PCR; TCRdb stores in-frame clones only, minus some. The sample lists about 140,000 clones; more than 85% were seen once. The input for sequencing was peripheral blood, taken 28 days after the second AZD1222 dose. These receptors all come from an adult who received the AZD1222 COVID-19 vaccine. CDR3s include the opening cysteine and the closing phenylalanine or tryptophan. D genes are given only for firm matches. Size is stated for part of the rows, as once, few or many counts, or as a class when the clone is expanded.

CDR3 length: 11
V gene: TRBV6-5
J gene: TRBJ2-7
D gene: .
clone size: few
CDR3 DNA: TGTGCCAGCAGTTACGGGGCGGCTCAGTACTTC
CDR3 protein: CASSYGAAQYF

CDR3 length: 15
V gene: TRBV4-2
J gene: TRBJ1-5
D gene: .
clone size: .
CDR3 DNA: TGTGCCAGCAGCCAAGGGCAGGGGCCCAATCAGCCCCAGCATTTT
CDR3 protein: CASSQGQGPNQPQHF

CDR3 length: 13
V gene: TRBV4-1
J gene: TRBJ1-2
D gene: .
clone size: .
CDR3 DNA: TGCGCCAGCAGGGGGTTCTCCGGCTATGGCTACACCTTC
CDR3 protein: CASRGFSGYGYTF

CDR3 length: 17
V gene: TRBV3-1/TRBV3-2
J gene: TRBJ2-7
D gene: TRBD2
clone size: .
CDR3 DNA: TGTGCCAGCAGCCTTCATGGGGGGGGTTCGACCGCCTACGAGCAGTACTTC
CDR3 protein: CASSLHGGGSTAYEQYF

CDR3 length: 11
V gene: TRBV2
J gene: TRBJ2-7
D gene: .
clone size: .
CDR3 DNA: TGTGCCAGCAGTCCAGGGCGGGAGCAGTACTTC
CDR3 protein: CASSPGREQYF

CDR3 length: 14
V gene: TRBV7-2
J gene: TRBJ2-7
D gene: .
clone size: .
CDR3 DNA: TGTGCCAGCAGCCCAACCGGGGTCTCCTACGAGCAGTACTTC
CDR3 protein: CASSPTGVSYEQYF

CDR3 length: 16
V gene: TRBV19
J gene: TRBJ1-6
D gene: .
clone size: .
CDR3 DNA: TGTGCCAGTACCTCGACCGAGCGGGGGGCGCGGGAATCCCTCCACTTT
CDR3 protein: CASTSTERGARESLHF

CDR3 length: 13
V gene: TRBV7-9
J gene: TRBJ1-1
D gene: .
clone size: .
CDR3 DNA: TGTGCCAGCAGCTTAGAGGGTATTAGGGAAGCTTTCTTT
CDR3 protein: CASSLEGIREAFF

CDR3 length: 13
V gene: TRBV19
J gene: TRBJ1-5
D gene: .
clone size: .
CDR3 DNA: TGTGCCAGTAGTATAGTGGAGGGACAGCCCCAGCATTTT
CDR3 protein: CASSIVEGQPQHF

CDR3 length: 14
V gene: TRBV2
J gene: TRBJ2-5
D gene: TRBD2
clone size: .
CDR3 DNA: TGTGCCAGCAGTGGTCGGACTAGTCAAGAGACCCAGTACTTC
CDR3 protein: CASSGRTSQETQYF

CDR3 length: 14
V gene: TRBV6-1
J gene: TRBJ2-2
D gene: TRBD1
clone size: .
CDR3 DNA: TGTGCCAGCAGTGAGCAGGGGGCAACCGGGGAGCTGTTTTTT
CDR3 protein: CASSEQGATGELFF

CDR3 length: 14
V gene: TRBV6-6
J gene: TRBJ2-7
D gene: TRBD2
clone size: .
CDR3 DNA: TGTGCCAGCAGCCTATACGGGACTAGAAACGAGCAGTACTTC
CDR3 protein: CASSLYGTRNEQYF

CDR3 length: 15
V gene: TRBV7-2
J gene: TRBJ2-5
D gene: TRBD1
clone size: .
CDR3 DNA: TGTGCCAGCGTCCCCGGGGGACAGGGTGGCGAGACCCAGTACTTC
CDR3 protein: CASVPGGQGGETQYF

CDR3 length: 12
V gene: TRBV6-6
J gene: TRBJ1-1
D gene: .
clone size: .
CDR3 DNA: TGTGCCACCTCAGAGGGGGACACTGAAGCTTTCTTT
CDR3 protein: CATSEGDTEAFF

CDR3 length: 13
V gene: TRBV10-3
J gene: TRBJ2-7
D gene: .
clone size: .
CDR3 DNA: TGTGCCATCAGTGAGTCGATAAGTTACGAGCAGTACTTC
CDR3 protein: CAISESISYEQYF

CDR3 length: 15
V gene: TRBV18
J gene: TRBJ1-2
D gene: .
clone size: .
CDR3 DNA: TGTGCCAGCTCACCAAACCCGCAGGTTAACTATGGCTACACCTTC
CDR3 protein: CASSPNPQVNYGYTF

CDR3 length: 12
V gene: TRBV3-1/TRBV3-2
J gene: TRBJ2-2
D gene: .
clone size: .
CDR3 DNA: TGTGCCAGCCAACTCCACACCGGGGAGCTGTTTTTT
CDR3 protein: CASQLHTGELFF

CDR3 length: 18
V gene: TRBV19
J gene: TRBJ2-2
D gene: .
clone size: .
CDR3 DNA: TGTGCCAGTAGTATCCGACCCCCGAGACTAGTTATTGCCGGGGAGCTGTTTTTT
CDR3 protein: CASSIRPPRLVIAGELFF

CDR3 length: 13
V gene: TRBV6-1
J gene: TRBJ1-6
D gene: TRBD1
clone size: .
CDR3 DNA: TGTGCCACCCAGGGACAGCCTAATTCACCCCTCCACTTT
CDR3 protein: CATQGQPNSPLHF

CDR3 length: 11
V gene: TRBV29-1
J gene: TRBJ2-1
D gene: TRBD1
clone size: once
CDR3 DNA: TGCAGCGTCGACAGGGGCAATGAGCAGTTCTTC
CDR3 protein: CSVDRGNEQFF

CDR3 length: 15
V gene: TRBV5-1
J gene: TRBJ1-4
D gene: TRBD1
clone size: .
CDR3 DNA: TGCGCCAGCAGCTCGGACAGGGGGGGAAATGAAAAACTGTTTTTT
CDR3 protein: CASSSDRGGNEKLFF

CDR3 length: 12
V gene: TRBV19
J gene: TRBJ1-1
D gene: .
clone size: .
CDR3 DNA: TGTGCCAGTGCTTTGGGGCACACTGAAGCTTTCTTT
CDR3 protein: CASALGHTEAFF

CDR3 length: 19
V gene: TRBV7-9
J gene: TRBJ2-6
D gene: TRBD1
clone size: .
CDR3 DNA: TGTGCCAGCAGCCCTAGGCTAGGGACAGGCGGCTCTGGGGCCAACGTCCTGACTTTC
CDR3 protein: CASSPRLGTGGSGANVLTF

CDR3 length: 14
V gene: TRBV4-1
J gene: TRBJ1-2
D gene: .
clone size: .
CDR3 DNA: TGCGCCAGCAGCCAAGGGGCAGGGCCTTATGGCTACACCTTC
CDR3 protein: CASSQGAGPYGYTF

CDR3 length: 16
V gene: TRBV7-9
J gene: TRBJ2-4
D gene: TRBD2
clone size: once
CDR3 DNA: TGTGCCAGCAGCTTAGTGGGAGCGGGAGAGAGAAACATTCAGTACTTC
CDR3 protein: CASSLVGAGERNIQYF

CDR3 length: 12
V gene: TRBV19
J gene: TRBJ1-5
D gene: .
clone size: once
CDR3 DNA: TGTGCCAGTAGTTACAGCAATCAGCCCCAGCATTTT
CDR3 protein: CASSYSNQPQHF

CDR3 length: 14
V gene: TRBV6-6
J gene: TRBJ1-2
D gene: .
clone size: .
CDR3 DNA: TGTGCCAGCACCCCTAGCGTAGGGAACTATGGCTACACCTTC
CDR3 protein: CASTPSVGNYGYTF

CDR3 length: 14
V gene: TRBV9
J gene: TRBJ2-7
D gene: TRBD1
clone size: .
CDR3 DNA: TGTGCCAGCAGCCGAGGGACAGGACTCTACGAGCAGTACTTC
CDR3 protein: CASSRGTGLYEQYF

CDR3 length: 14
V gene: TRBV5-1
J gene: TRBJ2-7
D gene: .
clone size: .
CDR3 DNA: TGCGCCAGCAGTAGTAGTACGGGCTCCTACGAGCAGTACTTC
CDR3 protein: CASSSSTGSYEQYF

CDR3 length: 11
V gene: TRBV12-5
J gene: TRBJ2-5
D gene: .
clone size: .
CDR3 DNA: TGTGCTAGTGGTTATCAAGAGACCCAGTACTTC
CDR3 protein: CASGYQETQYF